Given below is one TCR beta chain in context. This sample is drawn from a study of blood T cell repertoires in COVID-19. Study details: Samples of COVID-19 (acute and convalescent) were obtained from the United States, Italy and Spain. From T cells, B-cell-depleted T cells, or PBMCs came the material, which was cDNA or gDNA.

Per the original data handling: For nucleated cells, counts were estimated from reference gene primer amplification. Assay used: immunoSEQ multiplex PCR; TCRdb lists only in-frame clones, some missing. The DNA was the basis for D and trimming; V, J and clone size are from that table. The sample records 150,000 to 200,000 clones, 70% to 90% being singletons. Germline V gene sequence: CDR1 MDHEN, CDR2 SYDVKM. The V end lost 6 bases, the J end lost 7 bases, and 13 bases lay between the germline ends. The CDR3 is made up of 14 amino acids. This TCR was sampled from a human donor in a cohort sampled during active COVID-19. The sequenced material came from peripheral blood. V gene TRBV28 combines with J gene TRBJ1-6; tentative D call: TRBD1 (5 bases). Written as DNA, the CDR3 is TGTGCCAGCAGCTCCGGGACTCCAAATTCACCCCTCCACTTT. Amino acid sequence: CASSSGTPNSPLHF. The whole variable domain, filled in from reference TRBV28 and TRBJ1-6, reads DVKVTQSSRYLVKRTGEKVFLECVQDMDHENMFWYRQDPGLGLRLIYFSYDVKMKEKGDIPEGYSVSREKKERFSLILESASTNQTSMYLCASSSGTPNSPLHFGNGTRLTVT.